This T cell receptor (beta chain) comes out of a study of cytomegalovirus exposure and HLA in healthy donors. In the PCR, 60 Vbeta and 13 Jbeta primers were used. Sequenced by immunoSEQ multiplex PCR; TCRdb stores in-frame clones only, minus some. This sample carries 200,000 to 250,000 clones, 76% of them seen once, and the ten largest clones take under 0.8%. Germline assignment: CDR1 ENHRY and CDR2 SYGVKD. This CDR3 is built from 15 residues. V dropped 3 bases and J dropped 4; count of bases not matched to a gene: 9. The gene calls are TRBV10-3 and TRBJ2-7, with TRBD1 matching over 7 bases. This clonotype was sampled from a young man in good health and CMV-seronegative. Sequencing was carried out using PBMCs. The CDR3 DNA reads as TGTGCCATCAGTGACCGACAGGGAGAAGGGTACGAGCAGTACTTC. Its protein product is CAISDRQGEGYEQYF.